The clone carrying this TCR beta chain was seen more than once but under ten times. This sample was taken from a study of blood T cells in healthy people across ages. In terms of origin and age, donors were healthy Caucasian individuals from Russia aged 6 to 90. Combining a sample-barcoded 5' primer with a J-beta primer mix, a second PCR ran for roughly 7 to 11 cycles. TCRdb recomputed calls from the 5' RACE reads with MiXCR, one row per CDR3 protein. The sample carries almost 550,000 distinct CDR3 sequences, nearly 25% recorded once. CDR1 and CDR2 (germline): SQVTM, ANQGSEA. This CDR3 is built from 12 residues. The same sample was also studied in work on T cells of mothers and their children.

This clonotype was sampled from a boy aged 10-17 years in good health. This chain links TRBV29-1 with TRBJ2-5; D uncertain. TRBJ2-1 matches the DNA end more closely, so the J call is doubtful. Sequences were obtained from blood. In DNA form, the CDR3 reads TGCAGCGTTGAAGGGTTTGTAAATGAGCAGTTCTTC. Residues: CSVEGFVNEQFF.